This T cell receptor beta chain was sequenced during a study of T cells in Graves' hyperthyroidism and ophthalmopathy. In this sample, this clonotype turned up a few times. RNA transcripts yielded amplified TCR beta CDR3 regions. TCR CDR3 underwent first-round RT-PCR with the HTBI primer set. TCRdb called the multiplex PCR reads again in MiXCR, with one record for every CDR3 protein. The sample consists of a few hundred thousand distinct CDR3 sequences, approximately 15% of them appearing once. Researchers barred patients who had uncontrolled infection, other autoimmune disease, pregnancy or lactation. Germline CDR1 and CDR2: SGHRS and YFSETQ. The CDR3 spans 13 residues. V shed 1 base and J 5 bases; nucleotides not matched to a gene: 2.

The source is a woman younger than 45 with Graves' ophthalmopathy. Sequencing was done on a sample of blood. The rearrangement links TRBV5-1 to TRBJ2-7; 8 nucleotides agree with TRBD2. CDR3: CASSLKLADEQYF. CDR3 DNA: TGCGCCAGCAGCTTGAAACTAGCGGACGAGCAGTACTTC.